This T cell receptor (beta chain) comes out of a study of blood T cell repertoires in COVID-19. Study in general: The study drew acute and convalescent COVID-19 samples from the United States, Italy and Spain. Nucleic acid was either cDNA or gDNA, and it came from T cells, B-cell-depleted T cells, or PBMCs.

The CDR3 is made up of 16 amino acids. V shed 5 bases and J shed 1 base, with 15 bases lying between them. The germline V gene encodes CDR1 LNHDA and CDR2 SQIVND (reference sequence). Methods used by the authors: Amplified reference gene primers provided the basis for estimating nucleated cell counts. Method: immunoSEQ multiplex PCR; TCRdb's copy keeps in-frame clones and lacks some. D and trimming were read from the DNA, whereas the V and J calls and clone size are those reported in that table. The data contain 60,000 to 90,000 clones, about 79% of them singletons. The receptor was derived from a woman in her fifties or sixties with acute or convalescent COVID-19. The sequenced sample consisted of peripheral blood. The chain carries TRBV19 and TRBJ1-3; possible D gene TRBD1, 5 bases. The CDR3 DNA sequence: TGTGCCAGTAGTGAATGGGGCCGGCGTTCTGGAAACACCATATATTTT. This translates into CASSEWGRRSGNTIYF.